The subject of this entry is one T cell receptor beta chain. Its target is unknown. This record comes from a study of T cells in Graves' hyperthyroidism and ophthalmopathy. Findings and caveats of the study: Blood also carried most thyroid clonotypes expanded above 0.001.

Template material for amplifying TCR beta CDR3 regions consisted of RNA transcripts. Carried out on the TCR CDR3, a first-round RT-PCR used the HTBI primer set. TCRdb itself ran the multiplex PCR reads through MiXCR, one entry per CDR3 protein. Of a few hundred thousand distinct CDR3 sequences listed, about 15% were seen once; the top ten hold approximately 5.7%. This CDR3 contains 14 residues. Germline CDR1 LGHNA, CDR2 YSLEER. The V end lost 0 bases, the J end lost 5 bases, and 11 bases lay between the germline ends. Patients were aged 18 to 65, had disease duration under 2 months, and had newly diagnosed hyperthyroidism. The blood sample was taken at first hyperthyroidism diagnosis, before any ophthalmopathy symptoms. Fresh peripheral blood, about 10 ml of it, supplied the PBMCs.

The clonotype comes from a woman between 25 and 40 years old with Graves' hyperthyroidism that later progressed to Graves' ophthalmopathy. The rearrangement uses TRBV4-3 and TRBJ2-7; D gene unclear. Specimen: blood. The CDR3 DNA follows: TGCGCCAGCAGCCAAGATCCCAACCGGGACGAGCAGTACTTC. It specifies CASSQDPNRDEQYF.